This T cell receptor (beta chain) was obtained from a study of shared clonotypes between healthy human individuals. Regarding the study as a whole: There were few donors, and this limited the genetic and exposure-history diversity represented. Generation probability values for non-shared clonotypes were lower than those for clonotypes shared by all four donors.

V dropped 3 bases and J dropped 4 bases, with 9 bases sitting between them. Germline values: CDR1 MNHNS, CDR2 SASEGT. The CDR3 is 13 residues long. Tens of thousands of T cell genomes (approximately 0.2 ug DNA) went into each sorted-subset replicate. Generated by immunoSEQ multiplex PCR, the TCRdb table keeps only in-frame clones and is missing some. The sample carries roughly 320,000 clones, around 86% recorded once. Details on this clone: The antigen remains unidentified.

The clonotype was recovered from a man younger than 30 in good health. Sequencing was performed on memory CD8+ T cells sorted from blood. Subset in this sample: CD45RO+ cells pooled with CCR7-negative TemRA cells. V gene TRBV6-1 combines with J gene TRBJ1-2; D remains unclear. CDR3 region: CASSDTPSYGYTF. The DNA of the CDR3 is TGTGCCAGCAGTGACACACCTAGCTATGGCTACACCTTC.